A single sample is the source of the 31 T cell receptor beta chains below, sequenced in a study of T cell clonality in common variable immunodeficiency. No cognate antigen is known for these TCRs. Study-level points and caveats: Fewer deletions and N-nucleotide insertions were reportedly seen in common variable immunodeficiency TCR beta sequences.

The table came from immunoSEQ multiplex PCR; TCRdb's copy has only in-frame clones and leaves some out. The sample shows about 35,000 clones, none of them appearing just once. Material for sequencing was peripheral blood mononuclear cells. The receptors originated from a human donor with common variable immunodeficiency.

On this clone itself: The CDR3 is cut off 3 residues early in the read; its end comes from the germline J gene. V is TRBV5-6 and J is TRBJ1-2, with 7 bases aligning to TRBD1. V lost 5 bases, J lost 3 bases, and 10 bases stayed unmatched. The germline gives CDR1 SGHDT, CDR2 YYEEEE. The CDR3 is 15 residues long. The CDR3 sequence is CASSQVPGQHYGYTF. Partial CDR3 DNA: TGTGCCAGCAGTCAAGTTCCGGGACAGCACTATGGC.

A remark on this clone: The missing CDR3 end, 3 residues past where the read stops, is filled in from the germline J gene. The chain recombines TRBV5-1 with TRBJ2-7, with TRBD1 matching over 10 bases. The V segment lost 4 bases and the J segment 2 bases; nucleotides outside the gene matches: 6. This CDR3 region has 15 residues. Germline loops: CDR1 SGHRS, CDR2 YFSETQ. The DNA read from the CDR3 is TGCGCCAGCAGCCCGTGGGGACAGGGGCCCTACGAG. Translating gives CASSPWGQGPYE. The CDR3 in full is CASSPWGQGPYEQYF.

This clone was counted many times. The read gets to within 3 residues of the CDR3 end, and the germline J gene fills in the rest. The chain employs TRBV5-4 and TRBJ1-1, with a weak D call TRBD1 (5 bases). Germline V gene sequence: CDR1 SGHNT, CDR2 YYREEE (reference sequence). Deletions cut 3 bases from V and 3 bases from J, with 18 bases between. The CDR3 extends over 16 amino acids. CDR3 bases read: TGTGCCAGCAGCTGGACTAATCGTGGGACTTACACTGAA. Translating gives CASSWTNRGTYTE. The full CDR3 protein is CASSWTNRGTYTEAFF.

At least ten counts were recorded for this clone. The read ends 3 residues early relative to the CDR3; the germline J gene fills the gap. V and J are TRBV30 and TRBJ1-3; D unresolved. There are 19 residues in the CDR3. Germline CDR1 reads GTSNPN; CDR2 reads SVGIG (reference sequence). V lost 3 bases, J lost 2 bases, and 26 bases lay in between. The part of the CDR3 DNA that was read is TGTGCCTGGAGCCGATACTCGGCCTCACAGATTAGTCCTGGAAACACC. It yields the protein CAWSRYSASQISPGNT. In full, the CDR3 reads CAWSRYSASQISPGNTIYF.

The table lists this clone with many counts. The CDR3 end is not reached by the read, which stops 3 residues before it; the germline J gene fills it in. The chain links TRBV7-8 to TRBJ2-7, with 13 bases lining up with TRBD2. The ends lost 1 base at V and 6 bases at J; junction bases unmatched: 6. The CDR3 has 16 residues. The germline gives CDR1 SGHVS, CDR2 FQNEAQ. CDR3 DNA (partial): TGTGCCAGCAGCTTAGGACTAGCGGGAGGTAGTAGCGAG. This codes for CASSLGLAGGSSE. The full CDR3 protein is CASSLGLAGGSSEQYF.

With regard to this clone: The CDR3 end lies 3 residues beyond the end of the read and is filled in from the germline J gene. The rearrangement links TRBV5-6 to TRBJ2-7; no clear D gene. Looked up from germline, CDR1 is SGHDT and CDR2 is YYEEEE. Deletions cut 5 bases from V and 3 bases from J, with 9 bases between. The CDR3 spans 12 residues. CDR3 protein: CASSFSYYEQYF. The CDR3 bases that were read are TGTGCCAGCAGTTTCAGTTACTACGAG.

This clone was seen only a few times. CDR3 sequence: CASSEVRSNYGYTF. Incomplete CDR3 DNA: TGTGCCAGCAGTGAAGTCCGGTCTAACTATGGC. The chain employs TRBV6-1 and TRBJ1-2; D is unclear. The read finishes 3 residues shy of the CDR3 end, and the germline J gene is used to complete it. CDR1 MNHNS and CDR2 SASEGT come from the germline V gene. There are 14 residues in the CDR3. Between the trimmed V and J ends, which lost 1 base and 0 bases, there was a span of 6 bases.

This clone was counted at least ten times. The CDR3 is cut off 3 residues early in the read; its end comes from the germline J gene. The chain joins TRBV6-1 to TRBJ2-3; 8 positions agree with TRBD2. V shed 1 base and J 6 bases; nucleotides not matched to a gene: 3. The CDR3 spans 14 residues. Per the germline V gene, CDR1 is MNHNS and CDR2 is SASEGT. CDR3 DNA (partial): TGTGCCAGCAGTGAAGGGACTAGCTGGGATACG. Translating it yields CASSEGTSWDT. The whole CDR3 reads CASSEGTSWDTQYF.

This clone was seen ten or more times. The CDR3 end lies 3 residues beyond the end of the read and is filled in from the germline J gene. This sequence joins TRBV29-1 and TRBJ1-2, with D possibly being TRBD1 (6 bases). CDR3 length: 11 residues. Trimming removed 7 bases at V and 3 bases at J, with 9 bases between. Germline-derived CDR1 and CDR2 are SQVTM and ANQGSEA. The CDR3 loop reads CSGGHYYGYTF. The covered CDR3 bases are TGCAGCGGGGGACATTACTATGGC.

Points on this clone: The CDR3 end lies 3 residues beyond the end of the read and is filled in from the germline J gene. V usage is TRBV2 and J usage is TRBJ2-1; tentative D call: TRBD2 (6 bases). Per germline, CDR1 SNHLY and CDR2 FYNNEI. This CDR3 is built from 15 residues. The ends were cut back, 7 bases at V and 1 base at J, with 14 bases in the middle. This chain's CDR3 is CASNPLAKSYNEQFF. Partial CDR3 DNA: TGTGCCAGCAATCCACTAGCAAAGTCCTACAATGAG.

A word on this clone: The observed sequence ends 3 residues before the CDR3 terminus, with the missing tail filled in from the germline J gene. This sequence joins TRBV19 and TRBJ2-7, with a weak D call TRBD1 (6 bases). The CDR3 length is 14 residues. V was clipped by 5 bases and J by 4 bases, with 15 bases between them. The V gene's germline CDR1 is LNHDA and CDR2 SQIVND (reference sequence). CDR3 DNA, as far as it was read: TGTGCCAGTAGTGTACAGGGAGTAGAGTACGAG. Protein sequence: CASSVQGVEYE. The CDR3 in its entirety is CASSVQGVEYEQYF.

The table lists this clone with many counts. The read terminates 3 residues before the CDR3 end, so the remaining end is supplied by the germline J gene. This chain uses TRBV7-8 with TRBJ2-3, with TRBD1 matching over 7 bases. Germline V CDR1 and CDR2: SGHVS, FQNEAQ. This CDR3 has 14 residues. V shed 1 base and J 6 bases; nucleotides not matched to a gene: 4. The part of the CDR3 DNA that was read is TGTGCCAGCAGCTTAGACAGGGGAAGGGATACG. Protein sequence: CASSLDRGRDT. The CDR3 in its entirety is CASSLDRGRDTQYF.

Remarks on this clone: The read halts 3 residues ahead of the CDR3 end, with the missing end drawn from the germline J gene. The chain joins TRBV19 to TRBJ2-5; 9 bases fit TRBD2. Germline CDR1 LNHDA, CDR2 SQIVND (reference sequence). This CDR3 is 15 amino acids long. V was pared by 5 bases and J by 2 bases, with 6 bases of the junction left unmatched. Partial CDR3 DNA: TGTGCCAGTAGTGCTAGCGGGATAACACAAGAGACC. This codes for CASSASGITQET. The whole CDR3 protein reads CASSASGITQETQYF.

This clone was detected many times. The CDR3 end lies 3 residues beyond the end of the read and is filled in from the germline J gene. The chain carries TRBV30 and TRBJ1-1, with D possibly being TRBD1 (5 bases). This CDR3 region has 15 residues. Germline assignment: CDR1 GTSNPN and CDR2 SVGIG (reference sequence). The ends were cut back, 1 base at V and 3 bases at J, with 15 bases in the middle. The DNA read from the CDR3 is TGTGCCTGGAGTGAGGAGGGAGGGGTCTACACTGAA. Translated: CAWSEEGGVYTE. The whole CDR3 sequence is CAWSEEGGVYTEAFF.

This clone occurred a few times. The observed sequence ends 3 residues before the CDR3 terminus, with the missing tail filled in from the germline J gene. V gene TRBV20-1 combines with J gene TRBJ2-5, with a tentative D call TRBD2 (5 bases). CDR3 length: 14 amino acids. Deletions cut 2 bases from V and 1 base from J, with 11 bases between. Germline V gene data show CDR1 as DFQATT and CDR2 as SNEGSKA (reference sequence). The CDR3 bases that were read are TGCAGTGCTAGAAGCGGAGTCCTCCAAGAGACC. As protein: CSARSGVLQET. From start to end, the CDR3 is CSARSGVLQETQYF.

Concerning this clone: The read comes to an end 3 residues before the CDR3 does, leaving the germline J gene to fill in the end. The sample holds other DNA sequences that translate to the same CDR3. The V and J genes are TRBV19 and TRBJ1-5, with 9 nucleotides matching TRBD1. The junction had 10 bases not matched to a gene; V was cut back by 5 bases and J by 5 bases. Per germline, CDR1 LNHDA and CDR2 SQIVND (reference sequence). This CDR3 comprises 16 residues. The CDR3 is CASSSSGQGSYQPQHF. CDR3 DNA (partial): TGTGCCAGTAGTTCCTCAGGACAGGGGTCTTATCAGCCC.

In its sample, this clone was seen a few times. The read is 3 residues too short to cover the CDR3 end, so that end is filled in from the germline J gene. This chain uses TRBV5-1 with TRBJ2-1; D ambiguous. The CDR3 covers 14 residues. V lost 2 bases to trimming and J lost 0 bases, with 6 bases between them. Germline loops: CDR1 SGHRS, CDR2 YFSETQ. The CDR3 here is CASSFGFSYNEQFF. CDR3 DNA, as far as it was read: TGCGCCAGCAGCTTTGGCTTCTCCTACAATGAG.

This clone is labeled as medium-sized. The read falls 3 residues short of the CDR3 end, and the missing part is taken from the germline J gene. The V gene is TRBV5-1, the J gene TRBJ1-2; no definite D call. The CDR3 loop spans 12 amino acids. Trimming took 4 bases from V and 6 from J, leaving 10 bases between them. Germline loops: CDR1 SGHRS, CDR2 YFSETQ. CDR3 in amino acids: CASSRAGDGYTF. The CDR3 bases that were read are TGCGCCAGCAGCCGGGCCGGGGATGGC.

A few counts support this clone. The read ends 3 residues early relative to the CDR3; the germline J gene fills the gap. This chain links TRBV7-3 with TRBJ1-2, with 8 bases fitting TRBD1. CDR1 is SGHTA and CDR2 is FQGTGA in the germline V gene. V trimming: 0 bases; J trimming: 3 bases; junction bases outside the gene matches: 12. The CDR3 covers 18 residues. The CDR3 loop reads CASSLTGLGAGGYYGYTF. CDR3 DNA (partial): TGTGCCAGCAGCTTAACCGGTCTTGGAGCAGGGGGCTACTATGGC.

This clone has ten or more counts. The read terminates 3 residues ahead of where the CDR3 ends, so the germline J gene completes it. The rearrangement joins TRBV7-9 to TRBJ2-7; 11 nucleotides agree with TRBD2. V lost 2 bases to trimming and J lost 2 bases; unmatched junction nucleotides: 2. The CDR3 totals 15 residues. Germline V CDR1 and CDR2: SEHNR, FQNEAQ (reference sequence). CDR3 sequence: CASSLTSGGPYEQYF. The CDR3 bases that were read are TGTGCCAGCAGCTTAACTAGCGGGGGACCCTACGAG.

This clone was observed at least ten times. The read terminates 3 residues before the CDR3 end, so the remaining end is supplied by the germline J gene. The rearrangement uses TRBV10-3 and TRBJ2-7; 8 bases align to TRBD1. Unmatched junction bases numbered 6, after V lost 10 bases and J lost 1 base. This CDR3 has 13 amino acids. Germline assignment: CDR1 ENHRY and CDR2 SYGVKD. The CDR3 sequence: CATGQGKSYEQYF. The CDR3 DNA, read in part, is TGTGCCACCGGACAGGGAAAATCCTACGAG.

This clone was recorded many times. The CDR3 end is not reached by the read, which stops 3 residues before it; the germline J gene fills it in. This chain links TRBV20-1 with TRBJ1-2, with TRBD1 matching over 10 bases. The V gene end was trimmed by 8 bases and the J gene end by 7 bases; junction bases not matched to a gene: 7. Germline lookup yields CDR1 DFQATT and CDR2 SNEGSKA (reference sequence). CDR3 size: 12 residues. Partial CDR3 DNA: TGCAGTCTGGGACAGGGGACCGCTGGC. This encodes CSLGQGTAG. The full CDR3 reads CSLGQGTAGYTF.

Partial CDR3 DNA: TGTGCCAGTAGTAACCCCGGGGGGAGCTCCTACGAG. It codes for CASSNPGGSSYE. In full, the CDR3 reads CASSNPGGSSYEQYF. This chain connects TRBV19 to TRBJ2-7, with 7 nucleotides matching TRBD2. The observed sequence ends 3 residues before the CDR3 terminus, with the missing tail filled in from the germline J gene. Trimming at V came to 4 bases and at J to 0 bases, leaving 6 bases not matched to a gene. This CDR3 has 15 amino acids. CDR1 and CDR2 (germline): LNHDA, SQIVND (reference sequence). The variable domain in full, with the rest retrieved from reference TRBV19 and TRBJ2-7, is DGGITQSPKYLFRKEGQNVTLSCEQNLNHDAMYWYRQDPGQGLRLIYYSQIVNDFQKGDIAEGYSVSREKKESFPLTVTSAQKNPTAFYLCASSNPGGSSYEQYFGPGTRLTVT.

This clone has a handful of counts. With the read ending 3 residues before the CDR3 end, the germline J gene is used to fill in that end. The chain has TRBV29-1 and TRBJ2-3; D is ambiguous. The V end was cut by 5 bases, the J end by 6 bases, with 9 bases between. CDR1 and CDR2 from the germline V gene are SQVTM and ANQGSEA. The CDR3 sequence is 11 residues long. The sequenced part of the CDR3 DNA is TGCAGCGTTCGAGAGAGGGATACG. Protein sequence: CSVRERDT. The entire CDR3 is CSVRERDTQYF.

This clone was seen repeatedly, ten times or more. The CDR3 goes on 3 residues after the read ends, and that part is filled in from the germline J gene. This rearrangement joins TRBV29-1 to TRBJ1-4; a possible D gene is TRBD1 (5 bases). The CDR3 extends over 13 amino acids. Trimming stripped 4 bases from V and 5 bases from J, with 11 bases between. Germline loops: CDR1 SQVTM, CDR2 ANQGSEA. This CDR3 reads CSVGYRTNEKLFF. Partial CDR3 DNA: TGCAGCGTTGGATACAGGACGAATGAAAAA.

This clone was found many times. The read stops 3 residues short of the end of the CDR3; the missing end is completed from the germline J gene. This chain joins TRBV10-1 and TRBJ2-3, with a possible D match to TRBD2 (5 bases). CDR3 length: 13 amino acids. The germline CDR1 and CDR2 sequences are WNHNN and SYGVQD (reference sequence). Deletions cut 5 bases from V and 6 bases from J, with 12 bases between. The CDR3 here is CASSFLTGDTQYF. Partial CDR3 DNA: TGCGCCAGCAGTTTCCTGACGGGGGATACG.

As concerns this clone: The read falls 3 residues short of the CDR3 end, and the missing part is taken from the germline J gene. The J gene is TRBJ2-7, the V gene TRBV30; D is perhaps TRBD2 (6 bases). The V and J ends lost 1 base and 1 base respectively, with 14 bases between them. This CDR3 region has 15 residues. Germline CDR1 GTSNPN, CDR2 SVGIG (reference sequence). Incomplete CDR3 DNA: TGTGCCTGGAGTGCCGGGGGTGGCGGATCCTACGAG. Its protein product is CAWSAGGGGSYE. The full CDR3 protein is CAWSAGGGGSYEQYF.

This clone was observed at least ten times. Read sequence stops 3 residues before the CDR3 end, and the germline J gene provides the missing end. The rearrangement joins TRBV19 to TRBJ2-1, with 7 bases that match TRBD2. Germline V lookup: CDR1 LNHDA, CDR2 SQIVND (reference sequence). This CDR3 is built from 13 residues. V lost 8 bases to trimming and J lost 5 bases; unmatched junction nucleotides: 6. The CDR3 sequence: CASSELADNEQFF. The covered CDR3 bases are TGTGCCAGTTCTGAGCTAGCGGACAATGAG.

This clone occurred many times. The observed sequence ends 3 residues before the CDR3 terminus, with the missing tail filled in from the germline J gene. The chain joins TRBV6-2 or TRBV6-3 to TRBJ1-3; D is possibly TRBD1 (5 bases). This CDR3 is built from 12 residues. CDR1 and CDR2 (germline): MNHEY, SVGEGT. V was trimmed by 7 bases and J by 5 bases, leaving 9 bases between them. CDR3 sequence: CASMQGRNTIYF. The CDR3 DNA, read in part, is TGTGCCAGCATGCAGGGCCGAAACACC.

Details on this clone: The CDR3 end falls 3 residues outside the read, so it is completed with the germline J gene. This chain links TRBV20-1 with TRBJ1-6, with D possibly TRBD1 on 5 matching bases. The CDR3 runs 18 residues. V dropped 0 bases and J dropped 2 bases, with 17 bases sitting between them. The germline V gene encodes CDR1 DFQATT and CDR2 SNEGSKA (reference sequence). CDR3: CSARDPTGVLTYNSPLHF. The part of the CDR3 DNA that was read is TGCAGTGCTAGAGATCCAACAGGCGTACTCACCTATAATTCACCC.

In its sample, this clone was seen a few times. The CDR3 end falls 3 residues outside the read, so it is completed with the germline J gene. This rearrangement joins TRBV18 to TRBJ1-1, with D possibly matching TRBD1 (6 bases). This CDR3 is 15 amino acids long. The germline V and J ends were trimmed by 3 bases and 1 base, with 12 bases remaining between them. In germline, CDR1 is KGHSH, CDR2 LQKENI. This CDR3 reads CASSPGAGWNTEAFF. Partial CDR3 DNA: TGTGCCAGCTCACCGGGGGCAGGGTGGAACACTGAA. The whole variable domain, remainder taken from reference TRBV18 and TRBJ1-1, is NAGVMQNPRHLVRRRGQEARLRCSPMKGHSHVYWYRQLPEEGLKFMVYLQKENIIDESGMPKERFSAEFPKEGPSILRIQQVVRGDSAAYFCASSPGAGWNTEAFFGQGTRLTVV.